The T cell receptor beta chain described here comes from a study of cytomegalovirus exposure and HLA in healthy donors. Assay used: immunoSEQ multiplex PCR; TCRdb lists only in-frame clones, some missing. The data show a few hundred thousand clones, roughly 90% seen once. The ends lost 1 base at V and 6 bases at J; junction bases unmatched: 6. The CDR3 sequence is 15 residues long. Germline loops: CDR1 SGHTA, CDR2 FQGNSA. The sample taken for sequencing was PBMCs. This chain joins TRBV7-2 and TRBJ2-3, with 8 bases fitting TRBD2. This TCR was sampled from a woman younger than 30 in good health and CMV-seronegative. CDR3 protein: CASSLVGTSHDTQYF. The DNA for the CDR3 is TGTGCCAGCAGCTTAGTCGGGACTAGTCACGATACGCAGTATTTT.